This T cell receptor (beta chain) was identified in a study of blood T cell repertoires in COVID-19. Study-level information: Specimens from acute and convalescent COVID-19 originated in the United States, Italy and Spain.

Data came from immunoSEQ multiplex PCR; TCRdb stores just in-frame clones and leaves some out. Of approximately 300,000 clones in the sample, about nine tenths are singletons; the top ten hold about 7%. Only a few counts were recorded for this clone. The receptor was derived from a woman in her twenties or thirties with COVID-19, enrolled during active disease. Sequenced material: peripheral blood.

DNA for the CDR3: TGTGCCAGCAGCGCGGAGACAGGGATAACTAATGAAAAACTGTTTTTT. It is translated as CASSAETGITNEKLFF. V and J are TRBV9 and TRBJ1-4; 7 bases are a match to TRBD1. Per germline, CDR1 SGDLS and CDR2 YYNGEE. This CDR3 has 16 amino acids. V shed 3 bases and J 1 base; nucleotides not matched to a gene: 6.